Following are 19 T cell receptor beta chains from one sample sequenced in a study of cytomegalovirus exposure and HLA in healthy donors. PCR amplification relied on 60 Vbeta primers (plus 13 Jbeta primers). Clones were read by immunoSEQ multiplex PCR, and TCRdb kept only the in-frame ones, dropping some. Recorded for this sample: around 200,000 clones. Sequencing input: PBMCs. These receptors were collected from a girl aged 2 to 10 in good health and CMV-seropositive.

The CDR3 protein is CASSEGQGSHPYGYTF. The DNA for the CDR3 is TGTGCCAGCAGTGAGGGACAGGGATCGCACCCCTATGGCTACACCTTC. The chain carries TRBV6-1 and TRBJ1-2, with TRBD1 identical over 9 bases. The CDR3 loop spans 16 amino acids. Unmatched junction bases numbered 9, after V lost 3 bases and J lost 4 bases. Germline values: CDR1 MNHNS, CDR2 SASEGT.

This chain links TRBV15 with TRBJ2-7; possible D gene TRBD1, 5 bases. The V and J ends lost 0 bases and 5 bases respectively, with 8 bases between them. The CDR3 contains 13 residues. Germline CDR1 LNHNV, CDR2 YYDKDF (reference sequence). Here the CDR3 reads CATSRDRAHEQYF. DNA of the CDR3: TGTGCCACCAGCAGAGACAGGGCGCACGAGCAGTACTTC.

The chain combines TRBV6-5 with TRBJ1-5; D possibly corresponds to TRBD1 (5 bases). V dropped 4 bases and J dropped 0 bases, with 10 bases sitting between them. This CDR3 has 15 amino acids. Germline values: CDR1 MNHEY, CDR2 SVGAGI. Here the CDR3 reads CASSWGRDSNQPQHF. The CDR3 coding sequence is TGTGCCAGCAGTTGGGGCAGGGATAGCAATCAGCCCCAGCATTTT.

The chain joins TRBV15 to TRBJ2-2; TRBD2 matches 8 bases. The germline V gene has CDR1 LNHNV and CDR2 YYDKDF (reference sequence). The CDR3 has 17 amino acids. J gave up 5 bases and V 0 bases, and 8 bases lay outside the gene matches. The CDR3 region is CATSRDRGGGWTGELFF. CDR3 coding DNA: TGTGCCACCAGCAGAGATCGGGGGGGCGGATGGACCGGGGAGCTGTTTTTT.

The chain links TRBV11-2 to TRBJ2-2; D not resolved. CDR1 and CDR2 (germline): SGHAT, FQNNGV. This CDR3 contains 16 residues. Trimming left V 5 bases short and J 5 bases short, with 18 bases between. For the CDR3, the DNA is TGTGCCAGCAGCCCTAGTATAGCTGAGGAGACCGGGGAGCTGTTTTTT. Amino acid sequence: CASSPSIAEETGELFF.

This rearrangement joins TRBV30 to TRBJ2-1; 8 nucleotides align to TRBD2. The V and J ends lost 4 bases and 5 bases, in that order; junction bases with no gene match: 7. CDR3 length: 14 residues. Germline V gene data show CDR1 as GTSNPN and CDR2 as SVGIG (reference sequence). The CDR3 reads CAWKSGSPHNEQFF. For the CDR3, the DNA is TGTGCCTGGAAGAGCGGGAGTCCCCACAATGAGCAGTTCTTC.

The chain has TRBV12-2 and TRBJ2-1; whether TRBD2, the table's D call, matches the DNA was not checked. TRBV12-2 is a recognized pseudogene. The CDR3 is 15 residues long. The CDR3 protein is CASRFERDSYNEQFF. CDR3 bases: TGTGCAAGTCGCTTTGAGCGGGACTCCTACAATGAGCAGTTCTTC.

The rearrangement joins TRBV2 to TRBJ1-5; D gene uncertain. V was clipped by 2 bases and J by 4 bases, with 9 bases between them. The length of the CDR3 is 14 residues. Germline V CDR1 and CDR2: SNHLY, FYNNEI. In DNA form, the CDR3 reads TGTGCCAGCAGTGAAACCCAGGTGAATCAGCCCCAGCATTTT. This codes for CASSETQVNQPQHF.

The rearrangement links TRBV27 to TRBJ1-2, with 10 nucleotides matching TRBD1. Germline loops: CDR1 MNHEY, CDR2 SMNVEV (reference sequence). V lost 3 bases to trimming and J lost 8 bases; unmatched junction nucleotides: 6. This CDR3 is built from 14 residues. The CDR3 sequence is CASSFRDRGEGYTF. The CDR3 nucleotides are TGTGCCAGCAGTTTCCGGGACAGGGGAGAAGGCTACACCTTC.

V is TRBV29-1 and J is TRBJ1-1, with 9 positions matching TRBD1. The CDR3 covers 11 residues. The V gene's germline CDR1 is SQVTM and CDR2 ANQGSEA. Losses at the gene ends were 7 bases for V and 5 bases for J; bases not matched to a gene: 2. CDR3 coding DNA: TGCAGCGGGACAGGGGTTACTGAAGCTTTCTTT. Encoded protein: CSGTGVTEAFF.

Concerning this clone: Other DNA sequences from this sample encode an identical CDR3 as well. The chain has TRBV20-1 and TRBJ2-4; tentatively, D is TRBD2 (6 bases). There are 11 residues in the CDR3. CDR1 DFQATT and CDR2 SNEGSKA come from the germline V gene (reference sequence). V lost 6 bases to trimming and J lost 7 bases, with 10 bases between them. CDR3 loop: CSAPRGNIQYF. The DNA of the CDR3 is TGCAGTGCCCCCCGGGGGAACATTCAGTACTTC.

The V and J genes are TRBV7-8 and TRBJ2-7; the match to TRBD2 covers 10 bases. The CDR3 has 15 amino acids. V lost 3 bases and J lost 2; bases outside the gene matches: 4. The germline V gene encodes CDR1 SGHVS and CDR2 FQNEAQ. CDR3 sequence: CASSFRLAGAYEQYF. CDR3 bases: TGTGCCAGCAGCTTTAGGCTAGCGGGAGCCTACGAGCAGTACTTC.

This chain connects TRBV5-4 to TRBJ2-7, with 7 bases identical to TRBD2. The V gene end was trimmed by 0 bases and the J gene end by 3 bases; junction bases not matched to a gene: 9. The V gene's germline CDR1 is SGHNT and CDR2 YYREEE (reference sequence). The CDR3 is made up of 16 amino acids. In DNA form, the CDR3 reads TGTGCCAGCAGCTTGGAGGGCGGACTAGTCTTCTACGAGCAGTACTTC. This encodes CASSLEGGLVFYEQYF.

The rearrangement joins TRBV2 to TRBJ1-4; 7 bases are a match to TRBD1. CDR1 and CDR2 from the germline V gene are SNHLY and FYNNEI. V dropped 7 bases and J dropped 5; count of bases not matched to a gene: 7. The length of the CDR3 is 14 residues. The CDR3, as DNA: TGTGCCAGCACCGGACAGGCTGTAAATGAAAAACTGTTTTTT. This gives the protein CASTGQAVNEKLFF.

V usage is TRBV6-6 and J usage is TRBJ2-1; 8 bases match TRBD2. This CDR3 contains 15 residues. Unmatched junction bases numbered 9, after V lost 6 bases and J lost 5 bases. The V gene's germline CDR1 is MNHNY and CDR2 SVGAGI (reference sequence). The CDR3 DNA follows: TGTGCCAGCAGGCTACTAGCGGTCCCCGACAATGAGCAGTTCTTC. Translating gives CASRLLAVPDNEQFF.

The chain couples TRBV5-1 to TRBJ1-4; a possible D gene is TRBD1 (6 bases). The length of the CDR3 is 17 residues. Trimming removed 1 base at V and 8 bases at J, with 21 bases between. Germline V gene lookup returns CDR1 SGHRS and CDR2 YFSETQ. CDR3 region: CASSLSPQTGLREKLFF. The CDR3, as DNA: TGCGCCAGCAGCTTGTCCCCTCAGACAGGATTGCGAGAAAAACTGTTTTTT.

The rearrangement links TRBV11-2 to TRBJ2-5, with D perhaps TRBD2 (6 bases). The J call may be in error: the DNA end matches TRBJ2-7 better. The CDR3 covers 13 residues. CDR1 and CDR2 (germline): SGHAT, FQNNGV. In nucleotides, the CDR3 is TGTGCCAGCAGCCCGGGGGAGGACTACGAGCAGTACTTC. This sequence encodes CASSPGEDYEQYF.

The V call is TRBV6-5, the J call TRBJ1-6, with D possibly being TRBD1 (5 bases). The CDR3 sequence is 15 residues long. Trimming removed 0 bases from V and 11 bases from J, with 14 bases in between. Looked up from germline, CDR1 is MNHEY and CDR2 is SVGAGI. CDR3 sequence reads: CASSYSVRGGTPLHF. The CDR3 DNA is TGTGCCAGCAGTTACTCTGTTCGCGGGGGGACACCCCTCCACTTT.

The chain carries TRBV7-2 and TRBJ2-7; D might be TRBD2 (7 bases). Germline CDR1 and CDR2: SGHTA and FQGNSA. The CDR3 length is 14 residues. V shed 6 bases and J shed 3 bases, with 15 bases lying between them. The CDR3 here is CASRPEGGHYEQYF. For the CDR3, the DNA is TGTGCCAGCAGACCTGAGGGGGGGCACTACGAGCAGTACTTC.